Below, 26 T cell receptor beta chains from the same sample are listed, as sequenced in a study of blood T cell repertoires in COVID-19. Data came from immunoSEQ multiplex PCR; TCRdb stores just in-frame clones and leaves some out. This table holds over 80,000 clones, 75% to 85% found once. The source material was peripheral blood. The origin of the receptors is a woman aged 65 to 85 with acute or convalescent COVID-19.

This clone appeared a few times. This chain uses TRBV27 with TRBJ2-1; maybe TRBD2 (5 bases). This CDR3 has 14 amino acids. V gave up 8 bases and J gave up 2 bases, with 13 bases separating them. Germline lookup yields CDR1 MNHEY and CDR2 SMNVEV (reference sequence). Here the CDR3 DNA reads TGTGCCAGCCAAGGGAGTCTCCCCTACAATGAGCAGTTCTTC. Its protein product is CASQGSLPYNEQFF.

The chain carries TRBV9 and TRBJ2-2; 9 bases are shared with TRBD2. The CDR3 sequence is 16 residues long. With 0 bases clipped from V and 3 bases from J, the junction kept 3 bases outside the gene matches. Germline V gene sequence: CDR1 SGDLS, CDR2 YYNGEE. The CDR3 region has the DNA TGTGCCAGCAGCGTAGGGAGCGGGGGGCACACCGGGGAGCTGTTTTTT. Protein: CASSVGSGGHTGELFF.

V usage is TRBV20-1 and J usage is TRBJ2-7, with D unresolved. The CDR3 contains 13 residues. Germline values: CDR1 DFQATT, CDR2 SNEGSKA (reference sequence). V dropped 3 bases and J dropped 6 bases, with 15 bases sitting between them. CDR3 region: CSASRQERLEQYF. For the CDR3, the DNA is TGCAGTGCTAGTCGTCAGGAAAGGCTCGAGCAGTACTTC.

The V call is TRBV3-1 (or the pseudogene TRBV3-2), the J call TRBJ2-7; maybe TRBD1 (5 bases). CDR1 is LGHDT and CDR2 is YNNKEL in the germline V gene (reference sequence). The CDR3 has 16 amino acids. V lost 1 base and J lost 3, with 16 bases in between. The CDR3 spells CASSQAPWGQIYEQYF. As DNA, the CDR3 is TGTGCCAGCAGCCAAGCCCCATGGGGCCAAATCTACGAGCAGTACTTC.

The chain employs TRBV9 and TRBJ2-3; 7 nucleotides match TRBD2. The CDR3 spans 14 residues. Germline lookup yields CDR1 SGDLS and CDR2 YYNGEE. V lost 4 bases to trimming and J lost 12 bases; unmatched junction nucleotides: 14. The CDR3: CASSSTVAGSPQYF. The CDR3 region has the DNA TGTGCCAGCAGCTCGACGGTAGCGGGCAGCCCCCAGTATTTT.

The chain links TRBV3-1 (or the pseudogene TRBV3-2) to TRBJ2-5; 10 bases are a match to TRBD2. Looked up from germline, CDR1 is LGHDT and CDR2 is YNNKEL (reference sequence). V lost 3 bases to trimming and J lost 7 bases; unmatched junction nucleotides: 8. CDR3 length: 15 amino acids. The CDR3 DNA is TGTGCCAGCAGCCATCCAGCGGGAGGGGTGGGGACCCAGTACTTC. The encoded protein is CASSHPAGGVGTQYF.

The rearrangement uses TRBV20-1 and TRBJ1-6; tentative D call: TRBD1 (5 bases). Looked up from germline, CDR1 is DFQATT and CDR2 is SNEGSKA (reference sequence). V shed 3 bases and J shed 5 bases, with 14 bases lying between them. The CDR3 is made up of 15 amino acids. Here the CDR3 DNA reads TGCAGTGCTAGTCGCCAGGGTTTTGATAATTCACCCCTCCACTTT. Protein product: CSASRQGFDNSPLHF.

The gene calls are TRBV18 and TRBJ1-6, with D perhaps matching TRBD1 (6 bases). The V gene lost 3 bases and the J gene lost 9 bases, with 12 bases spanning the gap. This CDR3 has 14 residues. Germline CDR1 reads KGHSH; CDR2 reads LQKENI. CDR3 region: CASSPGQIASPLHF. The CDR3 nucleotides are TGTGCCAGCTCACCTGGACAGATCGCTTCACCCCTCCACTTT.

CDR3 sequence (DNA): TGTGCCACCAGTGATAGAGGGAGGACCGGGGAGCTGTTTTTT. This codes for CATSDRGRTGELFF. The chain recombines TRBV24-1 with TRBJ2-2; D is possibly TRBD2 (6 bases). The germline V gene encodes CDR1 KGHDR and CDR2 SFDVKD. Trimming took 3 bases from V and 5 from J, leaving 9 bases between them. The CDR3 contains 14 residues.

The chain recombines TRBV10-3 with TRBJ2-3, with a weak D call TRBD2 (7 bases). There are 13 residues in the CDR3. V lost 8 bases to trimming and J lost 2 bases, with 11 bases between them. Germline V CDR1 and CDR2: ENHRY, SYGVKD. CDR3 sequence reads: CAIGRGATDTQYF. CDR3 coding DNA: TGTGCCATCGGGAGGGGGGCCACAGATACGCAGTATTTT.

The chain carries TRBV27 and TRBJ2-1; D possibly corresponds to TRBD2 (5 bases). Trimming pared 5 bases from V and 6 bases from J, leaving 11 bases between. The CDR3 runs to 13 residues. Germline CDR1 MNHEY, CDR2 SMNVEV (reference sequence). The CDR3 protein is CASSADFGNEQFF. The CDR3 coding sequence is TGTGCCAGCAGTGCGGACTTCGGCAATGAGCAGTTCTTC.

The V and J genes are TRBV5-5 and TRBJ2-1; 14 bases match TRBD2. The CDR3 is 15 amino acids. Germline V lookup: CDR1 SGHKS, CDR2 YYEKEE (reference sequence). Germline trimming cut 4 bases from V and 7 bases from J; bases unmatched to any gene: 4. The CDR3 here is CASSATSGRGNEQFF. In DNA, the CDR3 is TGTGCCAGCAGCGCGACTAGCGGGAGGGGGAATGAGCAGTTCTTC.

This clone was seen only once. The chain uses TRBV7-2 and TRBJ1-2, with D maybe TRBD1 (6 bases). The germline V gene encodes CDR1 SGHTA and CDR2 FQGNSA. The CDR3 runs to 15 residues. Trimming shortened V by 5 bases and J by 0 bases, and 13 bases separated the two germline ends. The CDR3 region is CASSGRQDSNYGYTF. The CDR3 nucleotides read TGTGCCAGCAGCGGGCGACAGGACTCTAACTATGGCTACACCTTC. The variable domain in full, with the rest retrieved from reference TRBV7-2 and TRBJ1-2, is GAGVSQSPSNKVTEKGKDVELRCDPISGHTALYWYRQSLGQGLEFLIYFQGNSAPDKSGLPSDRFSAERTGGSVSTLTIQRTQQEDSAVYLCASSGRQDSNYGYTFGSGTRLTVV.

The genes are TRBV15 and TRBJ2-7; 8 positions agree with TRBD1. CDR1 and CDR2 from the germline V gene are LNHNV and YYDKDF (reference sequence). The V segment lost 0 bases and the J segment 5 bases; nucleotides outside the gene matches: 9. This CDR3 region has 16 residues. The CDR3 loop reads CATSRDLATGDNEQYF. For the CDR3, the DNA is TGTGCCACCAGCAGAGATCTTGCGACAGGGGACAACGAGCAGTACTTC.

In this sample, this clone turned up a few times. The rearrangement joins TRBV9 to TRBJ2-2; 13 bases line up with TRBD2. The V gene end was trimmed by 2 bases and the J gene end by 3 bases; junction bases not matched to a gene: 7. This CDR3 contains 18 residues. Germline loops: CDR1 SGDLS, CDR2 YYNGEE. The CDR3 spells CASSVRFGLAGDTGELFF. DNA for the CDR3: TGTGCCAGCAGCGTCCGATTCGGACTAGCGGGGGACACCGGGGAGCTGTTTTTT. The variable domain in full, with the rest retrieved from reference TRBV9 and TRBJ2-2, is DSGVTQTPKHLITATGQRVTLRCSPRSGDLSVYWYQQSLDQGLQFLIQYYNGEERAKGNILERFSAQQFPDLHSELNLSSLELGDSALYFCASSVRFGLAGDTGELFFGEGSRLTVL.

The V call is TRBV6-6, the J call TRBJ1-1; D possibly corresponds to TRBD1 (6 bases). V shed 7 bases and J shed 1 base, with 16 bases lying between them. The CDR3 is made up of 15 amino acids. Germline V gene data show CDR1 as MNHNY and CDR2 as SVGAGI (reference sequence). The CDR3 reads CASTGSGAPNTEAFF. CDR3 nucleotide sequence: TGTGCCAGCACGGGATCAGGGGCCCCGAACACTGAAGCTTTCTTT.

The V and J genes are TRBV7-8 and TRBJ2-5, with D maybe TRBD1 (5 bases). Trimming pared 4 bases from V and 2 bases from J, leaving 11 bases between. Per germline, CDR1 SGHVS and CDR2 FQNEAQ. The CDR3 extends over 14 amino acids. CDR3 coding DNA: TGTGCCAGCAGCTCAGGCCAGGGTCAAGAGACCCAGTACTTC. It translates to CASSSGQGQETQYF.

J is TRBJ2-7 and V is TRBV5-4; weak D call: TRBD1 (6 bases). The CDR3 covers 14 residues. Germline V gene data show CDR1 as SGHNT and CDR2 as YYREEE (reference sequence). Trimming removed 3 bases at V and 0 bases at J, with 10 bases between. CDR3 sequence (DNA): TGTGCCAGCAGCTCTTTAGGGGGCTCCTACGAGCAGTACTTC. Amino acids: CASSSLGGSYEQYF.

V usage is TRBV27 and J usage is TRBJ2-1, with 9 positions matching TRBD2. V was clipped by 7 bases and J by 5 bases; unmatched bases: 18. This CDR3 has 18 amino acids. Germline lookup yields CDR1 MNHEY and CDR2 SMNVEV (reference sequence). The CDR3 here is CASIPIAGARQRDNEQFF. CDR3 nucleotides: TGTGCCAGCATCCCCATAGCGGGGGCCCGCCAGAGGGACAATGAGCAGTTCTTC.

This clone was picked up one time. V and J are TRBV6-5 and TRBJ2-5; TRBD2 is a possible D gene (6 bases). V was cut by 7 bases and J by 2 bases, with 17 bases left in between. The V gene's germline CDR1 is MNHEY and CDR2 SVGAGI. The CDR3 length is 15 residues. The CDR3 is CASTRGGAPQETQYF. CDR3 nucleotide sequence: TGTGCCAGCACCAGAGGAGGGGCCCCGCAAGAGACCCAGTACTTC.

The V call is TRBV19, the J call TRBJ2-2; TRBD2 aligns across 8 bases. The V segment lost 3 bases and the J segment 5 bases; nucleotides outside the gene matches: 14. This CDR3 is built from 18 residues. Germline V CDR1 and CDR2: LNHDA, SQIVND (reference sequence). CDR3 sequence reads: CASSIVVRSGGSTGELFF. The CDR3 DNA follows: TGTGCCAGTAGTATTGTAGTGCGGAGCGGGGGTAGTACCGGGGAGCTGTTTTTT. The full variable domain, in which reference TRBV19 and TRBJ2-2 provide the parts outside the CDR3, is DGGITQSPKYLFRKEGQNVTLSCEQNLNHDAMYWYRQDPGQGLRLIYYSQIVNDFQKGDIAEGYSVSREKKESFPLTVTSAQKNPTAFYLCASSIVVRSGGSTGELFFGEGSRLTVL.

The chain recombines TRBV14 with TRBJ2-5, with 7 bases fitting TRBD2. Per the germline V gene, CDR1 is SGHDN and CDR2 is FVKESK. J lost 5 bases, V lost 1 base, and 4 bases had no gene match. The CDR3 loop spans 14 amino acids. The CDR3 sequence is CASSQAGGLETQYF. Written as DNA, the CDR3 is TGTGCCAGCAGCCAAGCGGGGGGTCTGGAGACCCAGTACTTC.

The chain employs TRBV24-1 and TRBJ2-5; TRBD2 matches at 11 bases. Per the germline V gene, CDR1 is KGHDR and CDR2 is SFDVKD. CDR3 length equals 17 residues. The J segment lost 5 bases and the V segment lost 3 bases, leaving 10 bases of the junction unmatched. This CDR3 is CATSDPLAGGLRETQYF. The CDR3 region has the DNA TGTGCCACCAGTGATCCCCTAGCGGGGGGCCTTCGGGAGACCCAGTACTTC.

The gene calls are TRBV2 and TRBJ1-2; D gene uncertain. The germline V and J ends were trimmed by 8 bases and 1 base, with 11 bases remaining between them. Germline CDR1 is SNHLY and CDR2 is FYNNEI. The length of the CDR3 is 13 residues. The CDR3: CASQTGSNYGYTF. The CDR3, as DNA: TGTGCCAGCCAGACCGGGAGTAACTATGGCTACACCTTC.

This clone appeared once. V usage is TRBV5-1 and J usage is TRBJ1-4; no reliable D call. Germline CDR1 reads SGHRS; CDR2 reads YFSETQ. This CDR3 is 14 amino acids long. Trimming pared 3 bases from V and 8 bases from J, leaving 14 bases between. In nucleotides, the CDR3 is TGCGCCAGCAGCTCGATTGGACTTTCAGAAAAACTGTTTTTT. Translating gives CASSSIGLSEKLFF.

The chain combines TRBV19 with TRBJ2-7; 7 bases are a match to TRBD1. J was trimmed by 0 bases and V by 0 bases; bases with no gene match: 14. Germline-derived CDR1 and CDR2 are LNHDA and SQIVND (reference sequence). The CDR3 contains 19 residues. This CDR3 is CASSIEGQAGRLASYEQYF. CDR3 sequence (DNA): TGTGCCAGTAGTATAGAAGGACAGGCGGGCCGGCTCGCCTCCTACGAGCAGTACTTC.